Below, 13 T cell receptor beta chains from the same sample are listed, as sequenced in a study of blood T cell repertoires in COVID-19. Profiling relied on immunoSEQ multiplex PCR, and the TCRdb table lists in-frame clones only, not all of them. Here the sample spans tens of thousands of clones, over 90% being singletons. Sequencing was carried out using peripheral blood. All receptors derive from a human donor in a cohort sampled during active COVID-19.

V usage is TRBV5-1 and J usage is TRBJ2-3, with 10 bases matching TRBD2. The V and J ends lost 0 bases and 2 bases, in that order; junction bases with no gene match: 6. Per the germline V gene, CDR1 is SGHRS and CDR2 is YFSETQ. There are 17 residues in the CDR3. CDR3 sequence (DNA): TGCGCCAGCAGCTTGGAGCCTAGCGGGAGTTCCACAGATACGCAGTATTTT. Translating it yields CASSLEPSGSSTDTQYF. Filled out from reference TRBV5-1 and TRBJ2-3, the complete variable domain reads KAGVTQTPRYLIKTRGQQVTLSCSPISGHRSVSWYQQTPGQGLQFLFEYFSETQRNKGNFPGRFSGRQFSNSRSEMNVSTLELGDSALYLCASSLEPSGSSTDTQYFGPGTRLTVL.

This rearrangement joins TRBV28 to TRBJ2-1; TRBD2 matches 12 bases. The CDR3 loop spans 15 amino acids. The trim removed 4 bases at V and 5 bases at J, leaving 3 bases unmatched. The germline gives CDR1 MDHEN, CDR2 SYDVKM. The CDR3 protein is CASSSRTSGNNEQFF. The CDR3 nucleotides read TGTGCCAGCAGTTCACGGACTAGCGGGAACAATGAGCAGTTCTTC.

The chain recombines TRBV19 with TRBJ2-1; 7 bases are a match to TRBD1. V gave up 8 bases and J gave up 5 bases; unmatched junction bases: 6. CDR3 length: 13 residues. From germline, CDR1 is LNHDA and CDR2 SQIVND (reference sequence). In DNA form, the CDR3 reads TGTGCCAGTCGGGGACAGCCTCACAATGAGCAGTTCTTC. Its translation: CASRGQPHNEQFF.

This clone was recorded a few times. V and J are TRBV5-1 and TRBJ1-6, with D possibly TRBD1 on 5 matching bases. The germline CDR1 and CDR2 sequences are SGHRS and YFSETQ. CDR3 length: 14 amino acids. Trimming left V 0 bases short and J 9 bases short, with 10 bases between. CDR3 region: CASSLEGVSSPLHF. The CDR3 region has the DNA TGCGCCAGCAGCTTGGAAGGGGTTAGTTCACCCCTCCACTTT.

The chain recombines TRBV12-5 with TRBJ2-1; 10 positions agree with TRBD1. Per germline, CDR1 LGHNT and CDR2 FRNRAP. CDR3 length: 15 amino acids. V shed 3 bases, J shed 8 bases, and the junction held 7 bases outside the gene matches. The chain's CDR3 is CASGFRQGAVHEQFF. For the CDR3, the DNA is TGTGCTAGTGGTTTCCGACAGGGGGCAGTACATGAGCAGTTCTTC.

The CDR3 here is CASALVSSYEQYF. CDR3 nucleotide sequence: TGCGCCAGCGCCCTAGTGAGCTCCTACGAGCAGTACTTC. The chain combines TRBV5-1 with TRBJ2-7, with D hard to call. Trimming shortened V by 7 bases and J by 0 bases, and 11 bases separated the two germline ends. The CDR3 has 13 amino acids. Germline CDR1 is SGHRS and CDR2 is YFSETQ.

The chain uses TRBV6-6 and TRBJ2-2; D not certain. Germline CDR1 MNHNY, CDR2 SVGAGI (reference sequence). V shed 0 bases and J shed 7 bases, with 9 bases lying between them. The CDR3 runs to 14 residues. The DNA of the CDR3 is TGTGCCAGCAGTTACTCGGCGAGGAACGGGGAGCTGTTTTTT. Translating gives CASSYSARNGELFF.

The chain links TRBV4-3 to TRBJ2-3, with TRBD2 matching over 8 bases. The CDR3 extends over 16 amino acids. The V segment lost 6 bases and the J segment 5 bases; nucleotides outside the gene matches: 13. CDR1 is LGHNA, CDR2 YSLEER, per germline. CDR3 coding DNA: TGCGCCAGCAGACCACAATTAGCGGGGTTGGGAGATACGCAGTATTTT. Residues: CASRPQLAGLGDTQYF.

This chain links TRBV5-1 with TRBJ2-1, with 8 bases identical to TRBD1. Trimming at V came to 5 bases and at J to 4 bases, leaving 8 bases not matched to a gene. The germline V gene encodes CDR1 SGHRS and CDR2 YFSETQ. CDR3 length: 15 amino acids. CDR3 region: CASSGQGAAYNEQFF. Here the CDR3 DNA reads TGCGCCAGCAGTGGGCAGGGGGCTGCGTACAATGAGCAGTTCTTC. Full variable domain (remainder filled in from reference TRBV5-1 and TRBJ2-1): KAGVTQTPRYLIKTRGQQVTLSCSPISGHRSVSWYQQTPGQGLQFLFEYFSETQRNKGNFPGRFSGRQFSNSRSEMNVSTLELGDSALYLCASSGQGAAYNEQFFGPGTRLTVL.

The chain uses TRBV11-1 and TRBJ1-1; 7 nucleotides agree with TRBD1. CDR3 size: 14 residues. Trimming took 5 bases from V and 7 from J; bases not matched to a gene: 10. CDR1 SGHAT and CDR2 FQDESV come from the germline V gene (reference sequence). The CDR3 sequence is CASSPWGTVGEAFF. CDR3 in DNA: TGTGCCAGCAGCCCCTGGGGGACAGTCGGTGAAGCTTTCTTT.

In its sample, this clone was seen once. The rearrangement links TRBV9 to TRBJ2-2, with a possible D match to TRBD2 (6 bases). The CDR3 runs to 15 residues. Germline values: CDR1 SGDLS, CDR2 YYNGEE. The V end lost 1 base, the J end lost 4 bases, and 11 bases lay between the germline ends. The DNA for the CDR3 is TGTGCCAGCAGCGTATCGGGAGCGTTCACCGGGGAGCTGTTTTTT. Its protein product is CASSVSGAFTGELFF.

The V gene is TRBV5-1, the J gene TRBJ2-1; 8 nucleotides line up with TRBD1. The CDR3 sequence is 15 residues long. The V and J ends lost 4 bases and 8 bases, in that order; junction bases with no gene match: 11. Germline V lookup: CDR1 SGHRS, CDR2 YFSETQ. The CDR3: CASSREGDRGDEQFF. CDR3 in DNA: TGCGCCAGCAGCCGCGAAGGAGACAGGGGAGATGAGCAGTTCTTC. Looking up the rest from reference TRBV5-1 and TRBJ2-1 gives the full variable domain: KAGVTQTPRYLIKTRGQQVTLSCSPISGHRSVSWYQQTPGQGLQFLFEYFSETQRNKGNFPGRFSGRQFSNSRSEMNVSTLELGDSALYLCASSREGDRGDEQFFGPGTRLTVL.

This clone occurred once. The CDR3 DNA sequence: TGTGCCAGCAGTTTGCAGGGCCCTGGAAACACCATATATTTT. The encoded protein is CASSLQGPGNTIYF. The chain is built from TRBV28 and TRBJ1-3, with a weak D call TRBD1 (5 bases). Germline loops: CDR1 MDHEN, CDR2 SYDVKM. This CDR3 has 14 amino acids. The V gene lost 3 bases and the J gene lost 2 bases, with 8 bases spanning the gap.